The 20 T cell receptor beta chains below were found in one sample sequenced in a study of T-cell reconstitution after alpha-beta-depleted transplantation in children. Preparation of the TCRbeta library used unique molecular identifiers. TCRdb reprocessed the PCR reads via MiXCR and lists one record per CDR3 protein. This sample carries 200,000 to 250,000 distinct CDR3 sequences, about 24% of them seen once, and the ten largest clones take about 5%. Sequencing used PBMCs, mostly from graft donor cells, obtained 360 days after TCRalphabeta/CD19-depleted stem cell transplant. The receptors shown here come from a female patient between 2 and 15 years old who had a stem cell transplant for congenital amegakaryocytic thrombocytopenia, so the T cells may come from the graft donor.

V gene TRBV10-3 combines with J gene TRBJ2-2; 9 bases are shared with TRBD2. V shed 9 bases and J 2 bases; nucleotides not matched to a gene: 10. The germline V gene has CDR1 ENHRY and CDR2 SYGVKD. The CDR3 has 16 amino acids. CDR3 nucleotide sequence: TGTGCCATTACAGCATCGGGACTAGCCAACACCGGGGAGCTGTTTTTT. Translation gives CAITASGLANTGELFF.

This clonotype came up many times. The chain combines TRBV12-3 or TRBV12-4 with TRBJ1-5; no reliable D call. The CDR3 runs to 15 residues. With 3 bases removed from V and 0 bases from J, the gap between germline ends came to 9 bases. The CDR3 loop is CASSFGRNSNQPQHF. The CDR3 bases are TGTGCCAGCAGTTTTGGCAGGAATAGCAATCAGCCCCAGCATTTT.

This clonotype was counted a few times. The chain recombines TRBV12-3 or TRBV12-4 with TRBJ2-5; no reliable D call. The CDR3 spans 17 residues. V was trimmed by 0 bases and J by 2 bases, leaving 16 bases between them. The CDR3 loop is CASSLAGIPLGQETQYF. The CDR3 nucleotides are TGTGCCAGCAGTTTAGCCGGCATTCCCTTGGGACAAGAGACCCAGTACTTC.

The chain couples TRBV27 to TRBJ2-5, with a possible D match to TRBD2 (6 bases). Germline V gene data show CDR1 as MNHEY and CDR2 as SMNVEV (reference sequence). The CDR3 sequence is 13 residues long. Trimming removed 6 bases at V and 2 bases at J, with 10 bases between. CDR3 amino acids: CASRTLAQETQYF. CDR3 nucleotide sequence: TGTGCCAGCAGAACACTAGCTCAAGAGACCCAGTACTTC.

The chain uses TRBV4-1 and TRBJ1-2, with a weak D call TRBD1 (6 bases). The CDR3 runs 15 residues. Germline V CDR1 and CDR2: MGHRA, YSYEKL. Trimming shortened V by 2 bases and J by 6 bases, and 16 bases separated the two germline ends. The CDR3: CASSQTNGGLDGYTF. DNA of the CDR3: TGCGCCAGCAGCCAAACTAACGGGGGCTTGGATGGCTACACCTTC.

Notes on this clonotype: A much larger clone is a single base away; this may be a read error. CDR3 loop: CASSVYRGPYEQYF. CDR3 in DNA: TGTGCCAGCAGTGTCTACAGGGGTCCCTACGAGCAGTACTTC. The V and J genes are TRBV2 and TRBJ2-7; 7 positions match TRBD1. The junction had 5 bases not matched to a gene; V was cut back by 4 bases and J by 2 bases. This CDR3 comprises 14 residues. Germline CDR1 SNHLY, CDR2 FYNNEI.

The chain uses TRBV5-5 and TRBJ1-1, with D unresolved. Germline CDR1 SGHKS, CDR2 YYEKEE (reference sequence). Trimming took off 2 bases at V and 3 bases at J, with 11 bases between the two ends. The CDR3 runs to 14 residues. As DNA, the CDR3 is TGTGCCAGCAGCTTAAGTGAGATGGACACTGAAGCTTTCTTT. Residues: CASSLSEMDTEAFF.

This clonotype appeared a few times. The chain recombines TRBV30 with TRBJ1-1, with 8 bases identical to TRBD1. Germline V gene sequence: CDR1 GTSNPN, CDR2 SVGIG (reference sequence). This CDR3 region has 15 residues. Trimming at V came to 1 base and at J to 1 base, leaving 5 bases not matched to a gene. Here the CDR3 reads CAWSELDRANTEAFF. The CDR3 bases are TGTGCCTGGAGTGAATTGGACAGGGCGAACACTGAAGCTTTCTTT.

The J gene is TRBJ2-5, the V gene TRBV3-1; D might be TRBD1 (5 bases). The germline V gene encodes CDR1 LGHDT and CDR2 YNNKEL (reference sequence). This CDR3 comprises 17 residues. The germline V and J ends were trimmed by 11 bases and 1 base, with 26 bases remaining between them. The CDR3 nucleotides read TGTGCCTCCTGCCACCCTGCCGTCCGACAGATCCAAGAGACCCAGTACTTC. Protein sequence: CASCHPAVRQIQETQYF.

This rearrangement joins TRBV7-2 to TRBJ1-3; D ambiguous. Deletions cut 5 bases from V and 1 base from J, with 9 bases between. There are 14 residues in the CDR3. In germline, CDR1 is SGHTA, CDR2 FQGNSA. The DNA for the CDR3 is TGTGCCAGCAGCCGGGATCTTTCTGGAAACACCATATATTTT. Its protein product is CASSRDLSGNTIYF. The full variable domain, with the rest looked up from reference TRBV7-2 and TRBJ1-3, is GAGVSQSPSNKVTEKGKDVELRCDPISGHTALYWYRQSLGQGLEFLIYFQGNSAPDKSGLPSDRFSAERTGGSVSTLTIQRTQQEDSAVYLCASSRDLSGNTIYFGEGSWLTVV.

The chain is built from TRBV6-2 or TRBV6-3 and TRBJ1-5; weak D call: TRBD1 (5 bases). Trimming pared 3 bases from V and 0 bases from J, leaving 9 bases between. Germline CDR1 reads MNHEY; CDR2 reads SVGEGT. The CDR3 consists of 15 residues. The DNA of the CDR3 is TGTGCCAGCAGTTATTGGGGGGTTAGCAATCAGCCCCAGCATTTT. Residues: CASSYWGVSNQPQHF.

This chain links TRBV23-1 with TRBJ2-1; D remains ambiguous. TRBV23-1 is marked as an open reading frame, function uncertain. CDR3 length: 15 residues. V was clipped by 4 bases and J by 0 bases, with 10 bases between them. The CDR3 loop reads CASSLDLRSYNEQFF. The CDR3 nucleotides read TGCGCCAGCAGTCTGGACCTACGCTCCTACAATGAGCAGTTCTTC.

This clonotype came up a few times. The J gene is TRBJ2-2, the V gene TRBV20-1, with D perhaps matching TRBD1 (5 bases). V was pared by 6 bases and J by 1 base, with 12 bases between. The CDR3 covers 14 residues. CDR1 is DFQATT and CDR2 is SNEGSKA in the germline V gene (reference sequence). CDR3 protein: CSAIRDLNTGELFF. For the CDR3, the DNA is TGCAGTGCCATCAGGGATTTGAACACCGGGGAGCTGTTTTTT.

The V call is TRBV28, the J call TRBJ2-3; 7 positions agree with TRBD1. CDR1 MDHEN and CDR2 SYDVKM come from the germline V gene. V shed 6 bases, J shed 2 bases, and the junction held 5 bases outside the gene matches. This CDR3 has 14 residues. As DNA, the CDR3 is TGTGCCAGCAGGTCGGGACAGCCCACAGATACGCAGTATTTT. Encoded protein: CASRSGQPTDTQYF.

The chain carries TRBV7-9 and TRBJ2-3; tentatively, D is TRBD1 (6 bases). Germline V gene sequence: CDR1 SEHNR, CDR2 FQNEAQ (reference sequence). V lost 4 bases and J lost 4, with 12 bases in between. The CDR3 extends over 14 amino acids. The CDR3 protein is CASSSTGYADTQYF. In DNA form, the CDR3 reads TGTGCCAGCAGCTCAACAGGGTACGCAGATACGCAGTATTTT.

This clonotype was recorded at least ten times. The genes are TRBV28 and TRBJ1-2; 9 bases fit TRBD1. This CDR3 region has 15 residues. The V and J ends lost 5 bases and 3 bases, in that order; junction bases with no gene match: 7. The V gene's germline CDR1 is MDHEN and CDR2 SYDVKM. CDR3 amino acids: CASSVPGQGDYGYTF. CDR3 bases: TGTGCCAGCAGTGTTCCGGGACAGGGTGACTATGGCTACACCTTC.

This clonotype was recorded at least ten times. The rearrangement uses TRBV20-1 and TRBJ2-1, with 11 bases matching TRBD2. The germline gives CDR1 DFQATT, CDR2 SNEGSKA (reference sequence). The CDR3 runs to 15 residues. J lost 1 base, V lost 4 bases, and 3 bases had no gene match. The DNA for the CDR3 is TGCAGTGCTACAACTAGCGGGAGTTCCTACAATGAGCAGTTCTTC. Translating it yields CSATTSGSSYNEQFF.

The V call is TRBV28, the J call TRBJ1-3; no reliable D call. CDR3 length: 12 amino acids. Germline CDR1 and CDR2: MDHEN and SYDVKM. V was cut by 8 bases and J by 0 bases, with 5 bases left in between. CDR3 DNA sequence: TGTGCCAGCGGCATCTCTGGAAACACCATATATTTT. Translating gives CASGISGNTIYF.

The chain combines TRBV7-9 with TRBJ2-7, with TRBD2 as a possible D gene (6 bases). Germline-derived CDR1 and CDR2 are SEHNR and FQNEAQ (reference sequence). CDR3 size: 14 residues. Trimming cost V 1 base and J 1 base, with 8 bases left between them. The CDR3 sequence: CASSLDGGSYEQYF. Here the CDR3 DNA reads TGTGCCAGCAGCTTAGATGGGGGGTCCTACGAGCAGTACTTC.

This clonotype occurred once. The V and J genes are TRBV7-9 and TRBJ2-1, with TRBD1 matching 11 bases. From germline, CDR1 is SEHNR and CDR2 FQNEAQ (reference sequence). The CDR3 is 17 amino acids. The J segment lost 4 bases and the V segment lost 4 bases, leaving 9 bases of the junction unmatched. The CDR3 protein is CASSSRPGQGVYNEQFF. DNA of the CDR3: TGTGCCAGCAGCTCTCGACCGGGACAGGGGGTTTACAATGAGCAGTTCTTC.